This T cell receptor beta chain is drawn from a study of cytomegalovirus exposure and HLA in healthy donors. Only in-frame clones appear in the TCRdb table, and some are missing; sequencing was by immunoSEQ multiplex PCR. Of 120,000 to 150,000 clones in the sample, about 91% were seen once. This clone was seen a single time. This TCR was recovered from a woman aged 18-29 years in good health and CMV-seropositive. The sample consisted of PBMCs.

Here the CDR3 DNA reads TGCAGCGTTGTGCAGGGGGAAAAACTGTTTTTT. This codes for CSVVQGEKLFF. The chain joins TRBV29-1 to TRBJ1-4, with a weak D call TRBD1 (6 bases). The V gene's germline CDR1 is SQVTM and CDR2 ANQGSEA. Trimming stripped 4 bases from V and 8 bases from J, with 8 bases between. This CDR3 spans 11 amino acids.